This T cell receptor (beta chain) was sequenced in a study of early T cells in non-severe SARS-CoV-2 infection. The CDR3 runs 11 residues. Germline-derived CDR1 and CDR2 are SGHAT and FQNNGV. The J segment lost 8 bases and the V segment lost 9 bases, leaving 3 bases of the junction unmatched. TCRdb re-derived calls from the 5' RACE reads in MiXCR, one entry per CDR3 protein. The repertoire has some 42,000 distinct CDR3 sequences, 5% to 6.5% of them found once; the top ten carry more than 7%. A few counts support this clonotype. The gene calls are TRBV11-2 and TRBJ2-2; TRBD1 agrees at 7 bases. This sequence originates from an adult who was a healthcare worker with PCR-confirmed SARS-CoV-2 infection or an uninfected control (not recorded which). Material: whole blood, obtained at baseline. CDR3 nucleotide sequence: TGTGCCAGTAGGGGGCCTGGGGAGCTGTTTTTT. The encoded protein is CASRGPGELFF. Using reference TRBV11-2 and TRBJ2-2 for the parts outside the CDR3, the full variable domain is EAGVAQSPRYKIIEKRQSVAFWCNPISGHATLYWYQQILGQGPKLLIQFQNNGVVDDSQLPKDRFSAERLKGVDSTLKIQPAKLEDSAVYLCASRGPGELFFGEGSRLTVL.